The clone carrying this TCR beta chain was recorded a few times. CDR1 is LGHDT, CDR2 YNNKEL, per germline (reference sequence). There are 17 residues in the CDR3. V trimming: 3 bases; J trimming: 0 bases; junction bases outside the gene matches: 4. This record comes from a study of identical twins. TCRdb fed the 5' RACE reads into MiXCR, producing one record per CDR3 protein. The sample lists around 470,000 distinct CDR3 sequences; more than 13% were seen once. This sample was shared with a second study, whose subject was yellow fever vaccine responses in identical twins. This second report adds: Reportedly, the response of twins' T cells to the vaccine seemed partly convergent, partly personalized.

The receptor was derived from a young woman in good health. The genes are TRBV3-1 and TRBJ2-6; TRBD2 agrees at 8 bases. The sample taken for sequencing was CD4+ T cells sorted from blood. CDR3 DNA: TGTGCCAGCAGCCACCTAGCGGGTGGCTCTGGGGCCAACGTCCTGACTTTC. Protein product: CASSHLAGGSGANVLTF.